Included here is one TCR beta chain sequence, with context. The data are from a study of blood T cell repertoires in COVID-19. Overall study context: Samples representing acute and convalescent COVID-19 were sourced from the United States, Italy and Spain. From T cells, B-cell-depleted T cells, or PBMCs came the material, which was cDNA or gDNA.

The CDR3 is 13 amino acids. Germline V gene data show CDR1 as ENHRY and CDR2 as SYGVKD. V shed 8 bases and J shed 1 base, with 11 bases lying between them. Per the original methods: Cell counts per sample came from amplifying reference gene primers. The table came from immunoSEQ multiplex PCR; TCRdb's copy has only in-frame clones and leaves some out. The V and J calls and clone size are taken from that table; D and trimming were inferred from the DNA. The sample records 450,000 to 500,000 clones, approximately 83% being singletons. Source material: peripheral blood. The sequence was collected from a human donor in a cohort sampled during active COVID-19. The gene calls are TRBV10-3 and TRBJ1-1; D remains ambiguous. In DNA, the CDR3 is TGTGCCATCCACGGTAATACGAACACTGAAGCTTTCTTT. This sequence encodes CAIHGNTNTEAFF.